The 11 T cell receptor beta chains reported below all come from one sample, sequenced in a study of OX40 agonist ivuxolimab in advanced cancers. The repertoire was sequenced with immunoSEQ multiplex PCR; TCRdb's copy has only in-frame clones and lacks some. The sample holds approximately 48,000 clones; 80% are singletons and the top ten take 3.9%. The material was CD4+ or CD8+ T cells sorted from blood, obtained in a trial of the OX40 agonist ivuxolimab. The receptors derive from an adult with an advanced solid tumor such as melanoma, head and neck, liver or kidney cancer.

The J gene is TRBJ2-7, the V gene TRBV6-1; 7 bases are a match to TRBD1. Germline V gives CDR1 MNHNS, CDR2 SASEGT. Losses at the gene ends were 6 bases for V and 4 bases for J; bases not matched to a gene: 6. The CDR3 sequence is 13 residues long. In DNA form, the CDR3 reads TGTGCCAGCAGGGGGACAGTTATATACGAGCAGTACTTC. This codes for CASRGTVIYEQYF.

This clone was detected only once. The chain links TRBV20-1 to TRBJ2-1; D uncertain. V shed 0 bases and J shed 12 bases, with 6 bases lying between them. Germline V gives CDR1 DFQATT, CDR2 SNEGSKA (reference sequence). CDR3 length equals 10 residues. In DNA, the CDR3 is TGCAGTGCTAGAGAAGGCCGGCAGTTCTTC. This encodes CSAREGRQFF.

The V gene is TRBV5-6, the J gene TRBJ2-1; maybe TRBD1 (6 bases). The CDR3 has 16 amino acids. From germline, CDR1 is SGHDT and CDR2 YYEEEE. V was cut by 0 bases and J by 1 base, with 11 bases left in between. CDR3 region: CASSLGGTPSYNEQFF. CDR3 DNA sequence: TGTGCCAGCAGCTTGGGAGGGACACCTTCCTACAATGAGCAGTTCTTC. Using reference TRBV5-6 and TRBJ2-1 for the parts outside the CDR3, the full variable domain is DAGVTQSPTHLIKTRGQQVTLRCSPKSGHDTVSWYQQALGQGPQFIFQYYEEEERQRGNFPDRFSGHQFPNYSSELNVNALLLGDSALYLCASSLGGTPSYNEQFFGPGTRLTVL.

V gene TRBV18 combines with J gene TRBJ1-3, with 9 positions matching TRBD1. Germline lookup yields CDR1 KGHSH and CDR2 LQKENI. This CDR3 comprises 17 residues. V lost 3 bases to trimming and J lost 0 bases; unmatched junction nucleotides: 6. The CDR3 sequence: CASSPAGQGFSGNTIYF. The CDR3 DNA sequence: TGTGCCAGCTCACCTGCGGGACAGGGATTCTCTGGAAACACCATATATTTT.

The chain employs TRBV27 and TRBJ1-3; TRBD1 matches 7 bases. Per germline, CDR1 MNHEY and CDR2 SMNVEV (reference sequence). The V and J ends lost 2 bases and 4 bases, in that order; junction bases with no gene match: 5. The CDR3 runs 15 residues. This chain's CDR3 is CASSLRRGRGNTIYF. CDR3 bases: TGTGCCAGCAGTTTAAGGAGGGGGCGAGGAAACACCATATATTTT.

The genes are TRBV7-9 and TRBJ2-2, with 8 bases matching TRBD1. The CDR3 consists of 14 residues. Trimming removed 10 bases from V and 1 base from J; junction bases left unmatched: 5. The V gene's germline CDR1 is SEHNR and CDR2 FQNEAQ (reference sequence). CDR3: CATRQGRNTGELFF. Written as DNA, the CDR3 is TGTGCCACCCGACAGGGGCGGAACACCGGGGAGCTGTTTTTT.

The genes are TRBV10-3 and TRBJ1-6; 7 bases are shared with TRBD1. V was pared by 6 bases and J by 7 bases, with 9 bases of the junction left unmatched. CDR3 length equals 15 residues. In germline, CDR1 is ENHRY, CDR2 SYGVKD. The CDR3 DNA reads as TGTGCCATCAGGTCCGGGACAGTAGTCAATTCACCCCTCCACTTT. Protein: CAIRSGTVVNSPLHF.

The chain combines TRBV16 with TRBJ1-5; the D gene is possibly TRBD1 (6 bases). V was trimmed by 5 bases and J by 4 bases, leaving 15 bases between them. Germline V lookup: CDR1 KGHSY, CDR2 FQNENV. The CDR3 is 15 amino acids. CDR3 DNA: TGTGCCAGCAGCTACGACAGGCTCGTTAATCAGCCCCAGCATTTT. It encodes CASSYDRLVNQPQHF.

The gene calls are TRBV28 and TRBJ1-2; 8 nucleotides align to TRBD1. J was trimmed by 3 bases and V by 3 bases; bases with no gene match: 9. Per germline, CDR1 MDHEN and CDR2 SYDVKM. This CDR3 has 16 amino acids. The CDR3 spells CASSFVRGRSDYGYTF. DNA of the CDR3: TGTGCCAGCAGTTTCGTCAGGGGGCGTTCTGACTATGGCTACACCTTC.

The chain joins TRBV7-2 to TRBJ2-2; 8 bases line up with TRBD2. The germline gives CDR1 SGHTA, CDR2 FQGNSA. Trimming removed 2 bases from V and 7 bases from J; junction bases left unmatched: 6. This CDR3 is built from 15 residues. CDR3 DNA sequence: TGTGCCAGCAGCTTAAGCCTACTAGCGGTCGGGGAGCTGTTTTTT. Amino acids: CASSLSLLAVGELFF.

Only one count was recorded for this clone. DNA for the CDR3: TGTGCCAGCAGCCCCCAGGCACTAGCGGGGGGGCTCGAGCAGTTCTTC. This translates into CASSPQALAGGLEQFF. The chain recombines TRBV11-2 with TRBJ2-1; 13 positions agree with TRBD2. CDR1 is SGHAT, CDR2 FQNNGV, per germline. The CDR3 is made up of 16 amino acids. With V trimmed by 5 bases and J by 10 bases, 11 bases remained unmatched. The full variable domain, with the rest looked up from reference TRBV11-2 and TRBJ2-1, is EAGVAQSPRYKIIEKRQSVAFWCNPISGHATLYWYQQILGQGPKLLIQFQNNGVVDDSQLPKDRFSAERLKGVDSTLKIQPAKLEDSAVYLCASSPQALAGGLEQFFGPGTRLTVL.